This T cell receptor beta chain was captured by sequencing in a study of shared clonotypes between healthy human individuals. General study results and limits: Among donors, the sharing of clonotypes was expected to be influenced by sequencing depth.

The authors distributed each subset's genomic DNA evenly over several immunoSEQ plates. Here immunoSEQ multiplex PCR was the method, and the copy in TCRdb shows in-frame clones only, minus some. The sample yields around 600,000 clones, around 97% seen once. Per the germline V gene, CDR1 is MNHGY and CDR2 is SVAAGI. V lost 5 bases, J lost 4 bases, and 20 bases lay in between. This CDR3 is 17 amino acids long. Splitting of CD4+ cells produced CD45RA+ naive and CD45RA-negative memory subsets. Worth noting for this clone: Its antigen is currently unknown.

The clonotype comes from a woman aged 30 to 39 in good health. What was sequenced was naive CD4+ T cells sorted from blood. The subset here: CD45RA+ positively selected. V is TRBV6-9 and J is TRBJ1-4; D may be TRBD1 (6 bases). This CDR3 is CASSHIPTGPGNEKLFF. The CDR3 DNA sequence: TGTGCCAGCAGTCATATCCCCACAGGGCCGGGTAATGAAAAACTGTTTTTT.